This T cell receptor beta chain was observed in a study of Ad26.COV2.S vaccination and SARS-CoV-2 variants. Trimming left V 1 base short and J 13 bases short, with 23 bases between. The CDR3 loop spans 17 amino acids. Sequenced by immunoSEQ multiplex PCR; TCRdb stores in-frame clones only, minus some. The repertoire holds about 320,000 clones, with 85% as singletons. Specified treatment: roughly 18 received Ad26.COV2.S at low or high dose, single or two shots; about 5 received placebo; per-sample allocation not given. Samples came from day 63 after the first vaccine or placebo injection. The chain couples TRBV23-1 to TRBJ1-6; possibly TRBD1 for D (5 bases). TRBV23-1 is noted as an ORF with a role that remains uncertain. The sample consisted of peripheral blood, taken in a trial of Ad26.COV2.S vaccine versus placebo. The origin of this receptor is a person between 18 and 60 years old who received the Ad26.COV2.S COVID-19 vaccine or a placebo. CDR3: CASSQCSGGRALDPLHF. CDR3 DNA sequence: TGCGCCAGCAGTCAATGTTCGGGTGGCAGGGCCCTTGATCCCCTCCACTTT.